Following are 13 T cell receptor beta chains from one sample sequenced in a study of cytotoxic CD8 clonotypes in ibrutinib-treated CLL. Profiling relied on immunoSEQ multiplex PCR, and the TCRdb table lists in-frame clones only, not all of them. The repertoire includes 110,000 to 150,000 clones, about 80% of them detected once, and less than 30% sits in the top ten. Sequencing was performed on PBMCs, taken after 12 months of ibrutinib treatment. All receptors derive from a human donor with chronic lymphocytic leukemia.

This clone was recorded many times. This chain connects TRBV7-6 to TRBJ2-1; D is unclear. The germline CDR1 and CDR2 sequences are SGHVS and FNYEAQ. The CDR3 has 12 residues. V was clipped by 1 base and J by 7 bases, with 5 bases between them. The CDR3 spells CASSLDWNEQFF. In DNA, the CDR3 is TGTGCCAGCAGCTTAGACTGGAATGAGCAGTTCTTC. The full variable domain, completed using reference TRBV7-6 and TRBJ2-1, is GAGVSQSPRYKVTKRGQDVALRCDPISGHVSLYWYRQALGQGPEFLTYFNYEAQQDKSGLPNDRFSAERPEGSISTLTIQRTEQRDSAMYRCASSLDWNEQFFGPGTRLTVL.

This CDR3 is CASSLRGSGELFF. For the CDR3, the DNA is TGTGCCAGCAGCTTACGGGGTAGCGGGGAGCTGTTTTTT. This chain links TRBV11-1 with TRBJ2-2; D is perhaps TRBD2 (5 bases). The CDR3 has 13 amino acids. Trimming stripped 2 bases from V and 7 bases from J, with 8 bases between. Germline values: CDR1 SGHAT, CDR2 FQDESV (reference sequence). The entire variable domain, with the rest obtained from reference TRBV11-1 and TRBJ2-2, is as follows: EAEVAQSPRYKITEKSQAVAFWCDPISGHATLYWYRQILGQGPELLVQFQDESVVDDSQLPKDRFSAERLKGVDSTLKIQPAELGDSAMYLCASSLRGSGELFFGEGSRLTVL.

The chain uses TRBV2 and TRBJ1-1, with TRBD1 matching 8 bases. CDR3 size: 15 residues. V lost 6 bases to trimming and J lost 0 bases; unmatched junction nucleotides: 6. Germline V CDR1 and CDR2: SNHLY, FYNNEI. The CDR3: CASRGGQVMNTEAFF. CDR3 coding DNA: TGTGCCAGCAGAGGGGGACAGGTTATGAACACTGAAGCTTTCTTT.

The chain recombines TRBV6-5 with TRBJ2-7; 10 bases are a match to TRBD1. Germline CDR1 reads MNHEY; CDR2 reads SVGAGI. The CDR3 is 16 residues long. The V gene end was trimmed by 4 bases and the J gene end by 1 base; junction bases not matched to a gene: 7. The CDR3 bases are TGTGCCAGCAGTTCCCATTCGGGACAGGGGTCCTACGAGCAGTACTTC. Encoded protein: CASSSHSGQGSYEQYF.

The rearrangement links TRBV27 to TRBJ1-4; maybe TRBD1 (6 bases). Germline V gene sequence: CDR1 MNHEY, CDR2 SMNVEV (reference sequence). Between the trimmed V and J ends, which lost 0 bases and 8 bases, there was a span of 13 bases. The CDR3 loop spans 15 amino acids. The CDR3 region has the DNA TGTGCCAGCAGTTTATCGAAGGGGGTGAGCGAAAAACTGTTTTTT. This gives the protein CASSLSKGVSEKLFF.

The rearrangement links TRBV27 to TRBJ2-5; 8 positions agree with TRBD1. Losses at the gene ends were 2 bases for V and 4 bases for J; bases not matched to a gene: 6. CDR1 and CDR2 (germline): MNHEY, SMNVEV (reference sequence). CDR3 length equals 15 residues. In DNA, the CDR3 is TGTGCCAGCAGTTTAGGGCAGGGGGCTAGAGAGACCCAGTACTTC. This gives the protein CASSLGQGARETQYF.

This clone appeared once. The CDR3 here is CASTLDVSNQPQHF. CDR3 nucleotides: TGTGCCAGCACCTTAGACGTCAGCAATCAGCCCCAGCATTTT. The chain is built from TRBV2 and TRBJ1-5, with D hard to call. V gave up 7 bases and J gave up 1 base, with 11 bases separating them. This CDR3 comprises 14 residues. Germline V gene sequence: CDR1 SNHLY, CDR2 FYNNEI.

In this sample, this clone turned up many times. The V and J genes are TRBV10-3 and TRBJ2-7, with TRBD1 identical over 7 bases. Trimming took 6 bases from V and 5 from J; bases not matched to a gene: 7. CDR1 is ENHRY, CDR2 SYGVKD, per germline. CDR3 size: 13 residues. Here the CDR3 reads CAISPDRVHEQYF. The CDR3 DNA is TGTGCCATCAGCCCAGACAGGGTCCACGAGCAGTACTTC.

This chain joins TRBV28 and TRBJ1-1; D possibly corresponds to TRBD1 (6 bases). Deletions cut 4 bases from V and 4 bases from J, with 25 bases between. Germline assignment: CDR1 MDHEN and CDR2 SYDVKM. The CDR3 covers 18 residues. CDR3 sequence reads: CASSYRRTGPISGTEAFF. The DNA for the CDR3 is TGTGCCAGCAGTTACAGAAGAACAGGGCCCATCTCGGGCACTGAAGCTTTCTTT. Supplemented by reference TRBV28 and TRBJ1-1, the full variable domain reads DVKVTQSSRYLVKRTGEKVFLECVQDMDHENMFWYRQDPGLGLRLIYFSYDVKMKEKGDIPEGYSVSREKKERFSLILESASTNQTSMYLCASSYRRTGPISGTEAFFGQGTRLTVV.

The CDR3 is CAWSVVDTQYF. CDR3 sequence (DNA): TGTGCCTGGAGTGTAGTAGATACGCAGTATTTT. The chain employs TRBV30 and TRBJ2-3; D not resolved. Germline-derived CDR1 and CDR2 are GTSNPN and SVGIG (reference sequence). The CDR3 is 11 amino acids. The germline V and J ends were trimmed by 0 bases and 5 bases, with 3 bases remaining between them.

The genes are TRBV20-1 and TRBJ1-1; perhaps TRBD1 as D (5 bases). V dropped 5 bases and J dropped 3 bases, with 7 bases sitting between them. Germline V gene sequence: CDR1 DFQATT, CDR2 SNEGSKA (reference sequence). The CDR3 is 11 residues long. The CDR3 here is CSAAGYTEAFF. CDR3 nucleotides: TGCAGTGCTGCAGGGTACACTGAAGCTTTCTTT.

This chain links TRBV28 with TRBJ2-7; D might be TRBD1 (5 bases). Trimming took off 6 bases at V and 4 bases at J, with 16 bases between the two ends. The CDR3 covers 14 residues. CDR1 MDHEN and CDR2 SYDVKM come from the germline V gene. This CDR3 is CASSPGRMTYEQYF. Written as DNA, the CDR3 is TGTGCCAGCAGCCCAGGGCGGATGACTTACGAGCAGTACTTC.

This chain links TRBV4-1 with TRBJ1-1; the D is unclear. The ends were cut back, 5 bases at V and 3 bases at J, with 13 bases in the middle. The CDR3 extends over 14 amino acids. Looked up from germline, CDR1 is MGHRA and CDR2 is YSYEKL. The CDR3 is CASSFRSVYTEAFF. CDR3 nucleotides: TGCGCCAGCAGCTTCAGGTCGGTCTACACTGAAGCTTTCTTT.